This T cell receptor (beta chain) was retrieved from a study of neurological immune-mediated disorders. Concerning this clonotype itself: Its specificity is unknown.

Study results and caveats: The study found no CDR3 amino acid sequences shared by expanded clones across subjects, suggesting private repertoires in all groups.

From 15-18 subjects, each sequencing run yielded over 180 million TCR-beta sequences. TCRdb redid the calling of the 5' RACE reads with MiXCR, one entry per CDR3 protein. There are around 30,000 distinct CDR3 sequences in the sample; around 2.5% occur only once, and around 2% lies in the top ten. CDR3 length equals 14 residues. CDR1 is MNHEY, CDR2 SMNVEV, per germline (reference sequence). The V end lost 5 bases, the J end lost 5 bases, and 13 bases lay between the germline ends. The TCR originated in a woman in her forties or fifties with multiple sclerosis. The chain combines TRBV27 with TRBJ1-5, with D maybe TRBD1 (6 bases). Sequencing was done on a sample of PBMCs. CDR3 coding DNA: TGTGCCAGCAGTCCTCGGACAGCCGATCAGCCCCAGCATTTT. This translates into CASSPRTADQPQHF.